A selection of T cell receptor beta chains follows, all from one sample in a study of cytomegalovirus exposure and HLA in healthy donors. Some clones are missing from TCRdb's copy, which holds only in-frame ones; the method was immunoSEQ multiplex PCR. The data contain 150,000 to 200,000 clones, roughly 85% of them seen just once; the ten biggest clones take up about 9.3%. Material for sequencing was PBMCs. These receptors were taken from a man aged 18 to 30 in good health and CMV-seropositive. Each CDR3 is given with its conserved first and last residue. The D gene is left open where the match is weak. Clone size is not always given. Where it is, it says once, few, many or a class for expanded clones.

size | length | J | D | V | CDR3 | DNA
NA | 17 | TRBJ2-6 | TRBD1 | TRBV19 | CASSVRQGFSGANVLTF | TGTGCCAGTAGTGTGCGACAGGGATTCTCTGGGGCCAACGTCCTGACTTTC
NA | 16 | TRBJ1-4 | TRBD1 | TRBV2 | CASAGQGSATNEKLFF | TGTGCCAGCGCGGGACAGGGGTCTGCAACTAATGAAAAACTGTTTTTT
NA | 14 | TRBJ1-1 | NA | TRBV27 | CASGLVGGFYEAFF | TGTGCCAGCGGATTGGTGGGGGGGTTTTACGAAGCTTTCTTT
NA | 13 | TRBJ2-3 | NA | TRBV7-7 | CASSLELPGTQYF | TGTGCTAGCAGCTTAGAACTTCCAGGAACGCAGTATTTT
NA | 13 | TRBJ1-2 | NA | TRBV28 | CASSLPDSYGYTF | TGTGCCAGCAGTTTACCAGACTCCTATGGCTACACCTTC
NA | 15 | TRBJ2-3 | NA | TRBV27 | CASSRPGTHTDTQYF | TGTGCCAGCAGTCGACCCGGGACTCACACAGATACGCAGTATTTT
NA | 15 | TRBJ2-3 | TRBD2 | TRBV7-6 | CASSFFESGGDTQYF | TGTGCCAGCAGCTTCTTCGAGAGCGGGGGAGATACGCAGTATTTT
NA | 14 | TRBJ2-3 | NA | TRBV5-1 | CASSLGEGTDTQYF | TGCGCCAGCAGCTTAGGTGAGGGCACAGATACGCAGTATTTT
NA | 15 | TRBJ2-7 | NA | TRBV9 | CASSVGSGLVYEQYF | TGTGCCAGCAGCGTAGGGTCAGGGTTGGTTTACGAGCAGTACTTC
few | 15 | TRBJ1-1 | TRBD1 | TRBV5-1 | CASSLVVQGATEAFF | TGCGCCAGCAGCTTGGTCGTACAGGGGGCTACTGAAGCTTTCTTT
NA | 14 | TRBJ2-3 | NA | TRBV10-3 | CAIRSDQSTDTQYF | TGTGCCATCCGGAGTGACCAATCCACAGATACGCAGTATTTT
NA | 13 | TRBJ1-2 | TRBD1 | TRBV19 | CASSPGTAHGYTF | TGTGCCAGTAGCCCAGGGACAGCCCATGGCTACACCTTC